Detailed here is one T cell receptor beta chain. What it recognizes is unknown. TCRdb's copy holds only in-frame clones and misses some; the assay was immunoSEQ multiplex PCR. The sample has about 110,000 clones, approximately 89% seen once. The CDR3 contains 13 residues. The ends were cut back, 6 bases at V and 9 bases at J, with 12 bases in the middle. Germline V gene data show CDR1 as SGHAT and CDR2 as FQNNGV. The sample comes from a study of T cell responses to AZD1222 COVID-19 vaccine. General study results and limits: Most donors were white British and more were female, and clonal diversity was possibly underestimated.

This chain uses TRBV11-2 with TRBJ1-6; unclear D gene. The receptor's source is an adult who received the AZD1222 COVID-19 vaccine. The specimen was peripheral blood, collected 28 days after the second AZD1222 dose. In DNA form, the CDR3 reads TGTGCCAGCAGAGACGGGTTGGGTTCACCCCTCCACTTT. It specifies CASRDGLGSPLHF.